This TCR beta chain was recovered during a study of OX40 agonist ivuxolimab in advanced cancers. As for the study in general: Head and neck, renal cell, melanoma or hepatocellular carcinoma were the cancers that dose-escalation patients had.

Remarks on this clone: Its antigen is unknown.

Study observations and caveats: Partial responders receiving 0.1-3.0 mg/kg showed among the lowest clonal expansion.

Looked up from germline, CDR1 is MDHEN and CDR2 is SYDVKM. Deletions cut 6 bases from V and 4 bases from J, with 15 bases between. The CDR3 extends over 14 amino acids. TCRdb's table, derived via immunoSEQ multiplex PCR, lists solely in-frame clones and lacks some. The table includes approximately 110,000 clones, just under 95% detected once. The chain is built from TRBV28 and TRBJ1-2; possible D gene TRBD1, 6 bases. The sample was CD4+ or CD8+ T cells sorted from blood, taken in a trial of the OX40 agonist ivuxolimab. The TCR comes from an adult with an advanced solid tumor such as melanoma, head and neck, liver or kidney cancer. CDR3 sequence (DNA): TGTGCCAGCAGCGAATCGGGGGCCCCCTATGGCTACACCTTC. Its protein is CASSESGAPYGYTF.